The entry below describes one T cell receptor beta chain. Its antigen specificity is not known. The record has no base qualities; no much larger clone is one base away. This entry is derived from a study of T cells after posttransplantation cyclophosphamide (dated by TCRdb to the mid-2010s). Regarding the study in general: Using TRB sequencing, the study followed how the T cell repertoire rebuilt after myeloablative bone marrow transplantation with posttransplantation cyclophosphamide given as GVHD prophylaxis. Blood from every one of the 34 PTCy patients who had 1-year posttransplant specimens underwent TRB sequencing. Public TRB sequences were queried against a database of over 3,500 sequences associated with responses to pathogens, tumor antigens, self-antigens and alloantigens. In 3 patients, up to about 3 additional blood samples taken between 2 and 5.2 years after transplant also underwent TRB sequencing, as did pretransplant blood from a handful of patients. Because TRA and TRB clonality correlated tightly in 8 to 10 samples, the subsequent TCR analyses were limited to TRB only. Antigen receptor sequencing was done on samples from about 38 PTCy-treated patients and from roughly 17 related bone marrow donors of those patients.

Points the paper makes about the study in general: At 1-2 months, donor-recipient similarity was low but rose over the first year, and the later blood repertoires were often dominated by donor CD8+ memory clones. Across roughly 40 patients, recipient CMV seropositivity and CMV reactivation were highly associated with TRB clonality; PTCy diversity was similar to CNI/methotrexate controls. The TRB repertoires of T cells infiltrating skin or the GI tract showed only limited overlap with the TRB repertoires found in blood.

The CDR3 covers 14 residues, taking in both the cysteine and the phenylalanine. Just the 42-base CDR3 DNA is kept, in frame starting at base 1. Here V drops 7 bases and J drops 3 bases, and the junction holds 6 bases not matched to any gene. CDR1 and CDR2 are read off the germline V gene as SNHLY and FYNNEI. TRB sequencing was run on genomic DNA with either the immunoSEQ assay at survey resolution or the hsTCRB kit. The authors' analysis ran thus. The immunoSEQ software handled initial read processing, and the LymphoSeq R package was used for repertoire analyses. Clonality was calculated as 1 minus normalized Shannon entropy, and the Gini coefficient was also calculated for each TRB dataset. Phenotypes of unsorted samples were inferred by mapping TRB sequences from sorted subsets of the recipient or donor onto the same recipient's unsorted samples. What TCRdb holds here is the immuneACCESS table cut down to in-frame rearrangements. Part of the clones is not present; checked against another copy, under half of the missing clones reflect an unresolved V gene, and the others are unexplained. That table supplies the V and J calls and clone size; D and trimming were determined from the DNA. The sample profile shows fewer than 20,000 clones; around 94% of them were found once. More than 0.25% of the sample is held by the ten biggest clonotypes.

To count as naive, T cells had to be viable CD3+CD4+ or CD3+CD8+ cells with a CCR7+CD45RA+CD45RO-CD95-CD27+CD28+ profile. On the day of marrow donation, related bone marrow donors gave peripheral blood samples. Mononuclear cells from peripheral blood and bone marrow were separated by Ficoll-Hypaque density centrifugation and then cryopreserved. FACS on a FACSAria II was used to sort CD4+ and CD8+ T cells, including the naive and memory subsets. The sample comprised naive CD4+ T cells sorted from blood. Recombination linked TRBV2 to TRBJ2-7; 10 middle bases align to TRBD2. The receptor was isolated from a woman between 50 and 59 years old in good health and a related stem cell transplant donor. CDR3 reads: CASMLTSGYYEQYF. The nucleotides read TGTGCCAGCATGTTGACTAGCGGGTACTACGAGCAGTACTTC.